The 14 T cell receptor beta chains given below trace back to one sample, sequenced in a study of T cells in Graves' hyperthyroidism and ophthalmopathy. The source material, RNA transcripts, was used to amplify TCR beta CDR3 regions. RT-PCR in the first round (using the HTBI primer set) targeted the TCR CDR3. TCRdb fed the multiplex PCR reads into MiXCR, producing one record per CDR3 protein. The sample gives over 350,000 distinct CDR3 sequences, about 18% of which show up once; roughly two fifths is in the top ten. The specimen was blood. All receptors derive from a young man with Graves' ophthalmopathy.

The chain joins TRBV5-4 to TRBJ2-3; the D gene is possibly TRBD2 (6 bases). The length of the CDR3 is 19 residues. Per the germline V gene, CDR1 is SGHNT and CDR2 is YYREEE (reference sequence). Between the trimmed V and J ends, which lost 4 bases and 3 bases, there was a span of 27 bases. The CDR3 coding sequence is TGTGCCAGCAGCCCTTTTTGGGGTATTACCGGCCGGGGGACAGATACGCAGTATTTT. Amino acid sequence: CASSPFWGITGRGTDTQYF.

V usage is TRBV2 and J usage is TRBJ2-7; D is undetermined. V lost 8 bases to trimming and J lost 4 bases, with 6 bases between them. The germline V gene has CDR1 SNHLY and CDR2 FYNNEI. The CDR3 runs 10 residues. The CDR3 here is CASAVYEQYF. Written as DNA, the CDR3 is TGTGCCAGCGCCGTGTACGAGCAGTACTTC.

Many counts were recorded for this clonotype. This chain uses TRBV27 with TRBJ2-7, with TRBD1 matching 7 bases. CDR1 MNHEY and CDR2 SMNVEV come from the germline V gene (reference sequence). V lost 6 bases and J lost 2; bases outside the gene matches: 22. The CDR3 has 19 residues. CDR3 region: CASSPTMPRRQGLTYEQYF. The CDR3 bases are TGTGCCAGCAGCCCTACTATGCCAAGGAGACAGGGCTTAACCTACGAGCAGTACTTC.

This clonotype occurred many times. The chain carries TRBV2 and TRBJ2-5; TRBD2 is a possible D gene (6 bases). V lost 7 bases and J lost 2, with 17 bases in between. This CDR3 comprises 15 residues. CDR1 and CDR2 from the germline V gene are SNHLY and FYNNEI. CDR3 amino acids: CASTNEGLLQETQYF. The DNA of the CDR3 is TGTGCCAGCACCAACGAGGGACTTCTTCAAGAGACCCAGTACTTC. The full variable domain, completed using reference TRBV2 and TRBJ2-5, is EPEVTQTPSHQVTQMGQEVILRCVPISNHLYFYWYRQILGQKVEFLVSFYNNEISEKSEIFDDQFSVERPDGSNFTLKIRSTKLEDSAMYFCASTNEGLLQETQYFGPGTRLLVL.

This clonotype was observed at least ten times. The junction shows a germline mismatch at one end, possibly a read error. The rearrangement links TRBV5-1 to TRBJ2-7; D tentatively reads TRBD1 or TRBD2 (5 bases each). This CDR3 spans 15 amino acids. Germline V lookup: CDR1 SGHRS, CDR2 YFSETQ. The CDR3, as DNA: TGTGCCAGCAGCTTAGCCGGGACGGGGTACTACGAGCAGTACTTC. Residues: CASSLAGTGYYEQYF.

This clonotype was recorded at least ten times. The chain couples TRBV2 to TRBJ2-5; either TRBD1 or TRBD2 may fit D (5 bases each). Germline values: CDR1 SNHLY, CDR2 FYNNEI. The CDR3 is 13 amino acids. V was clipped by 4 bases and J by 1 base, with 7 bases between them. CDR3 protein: CASSGGAQETQYF. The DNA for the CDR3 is TGTGCCAGCAGTGGAGGGGCCCAAGAGACCCAGTACTTC.

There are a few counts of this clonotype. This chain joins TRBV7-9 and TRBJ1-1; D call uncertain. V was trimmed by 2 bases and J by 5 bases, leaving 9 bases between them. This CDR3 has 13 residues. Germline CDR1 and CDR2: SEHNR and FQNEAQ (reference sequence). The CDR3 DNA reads TGTGCCAGCAGCTTAAGTTCGTGGACTGAAGCTTTCTTT. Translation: CASSLSSWTEAFF.

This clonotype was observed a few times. CDR3 sequence: CSAYGTSSNAGTQYF. CDR3 bases: TGCAGTGCTTACGGGACTAGCTCGAACGCGGGGACCCAGTACTTC. V is TRBV20-1 and J is TRBJ2-5; TRBD2 matches 9 bases. Losses at the gene ends were 5 bases for V and 7 bases for J; bases not matched to a gene: 14. Germline V gene data show CDR1 as DFQATT and CDR2 as SNEGSKA (reference sequence). This CDR3 comprises 15 residues.

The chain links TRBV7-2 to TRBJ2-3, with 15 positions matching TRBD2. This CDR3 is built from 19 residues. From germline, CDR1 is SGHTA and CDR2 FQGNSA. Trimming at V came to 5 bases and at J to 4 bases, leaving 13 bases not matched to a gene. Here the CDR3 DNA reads TGTGCCAGCAGCAAAAGCCGGACTAGCGGGGGGGCTCTCGCAGATACGCAGTATTTT. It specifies CASSKSRTSGGALADTQYF.

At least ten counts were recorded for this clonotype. The CDR3 loop reads CACTQGTSSSYEQYF. The DNA of the CDR3 is TGTGCCTGCACACAAGGGACTTCCAGCTCCTACGAGCAGTACTTC. The chain employs TRBV7-9 and TRBJ2-7, with D possibly TRBD2 on 6 matching bases. Germline V gives CDR1 SEHNR, CDR2 FQNEAQ (reference sequence). V lost 11 bases and J lost 0, with 20 bases in between. The CDR3 is 15 residues long. Looking up the rest from reference TRBV7-9 and TRBJ2-7 gives the full variable domain: DTGVSQNPRHKITKRGQNVTFRCDPISEHNRLYWYRQTLGQGPEFLTYFQNEAQLEKSRLLSDRFSAERPKGSFSTLEIQRTEQGDSAMYLCACTQGTSSSYEQYFGPGTRLTVT.

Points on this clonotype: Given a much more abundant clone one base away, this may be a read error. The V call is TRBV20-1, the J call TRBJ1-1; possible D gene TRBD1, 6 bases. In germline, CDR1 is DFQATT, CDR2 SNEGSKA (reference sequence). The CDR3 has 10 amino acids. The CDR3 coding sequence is TGCGGTGCGGGACAACATGAAGCTTTCTTT. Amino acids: CGAGQHEAFF.

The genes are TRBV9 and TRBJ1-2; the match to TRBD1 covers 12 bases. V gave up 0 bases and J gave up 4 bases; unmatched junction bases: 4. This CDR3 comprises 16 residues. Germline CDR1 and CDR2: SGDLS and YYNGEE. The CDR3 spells CASSVAGTGGGYGYTF. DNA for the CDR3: TGTGCCAGCAGCGTAGCCGGGACAGGGGGCGGCTATGGCTACACCTTC.

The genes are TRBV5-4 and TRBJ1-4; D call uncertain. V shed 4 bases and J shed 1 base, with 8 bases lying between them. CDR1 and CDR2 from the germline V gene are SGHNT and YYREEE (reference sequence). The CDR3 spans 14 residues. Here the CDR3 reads CASSQGRTNEKLFF. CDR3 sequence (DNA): TGTGCCAGCAGCCAAGGAAGAACTAATGAAAAACTGTTTTTT.

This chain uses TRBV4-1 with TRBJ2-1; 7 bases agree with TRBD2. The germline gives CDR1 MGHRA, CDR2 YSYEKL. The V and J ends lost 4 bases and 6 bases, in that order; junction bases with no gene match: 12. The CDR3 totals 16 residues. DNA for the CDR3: TGCGCCAGCAGCCCACTGGGGGGGGGACTGGGCAATGAGCAGTTCTTC. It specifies CASSPLGGGLGNEQFF.